This T cell receptor (beta chain) comes out of a study of T cells in Graves' hyperthyroidism and ophthalmopathy. Germline V lookup: CDR1 SEHNR, CDR2 FQNEAQ (reference sequence). V was trimmed by 0 bases and J by 2 bases, leaving 10 bases between them. CDR3 length equals 15 residues. It was RNA transcripts that yielded the amplified TCR beta CDR3 regions. HTBI primers were used for first-round RT-PCR of the TCR CDR3. Using its own MiXCR run on the multiplex PCR reads, TCRdb lists one record per CDR3 protein. Here the sample spans around 520,000 distinct CDR3 sequences, around a quarter being singletons.

This rearrangement joins TRBV7-9 to TRBJ2-5; TRBD2 might be the D (6 bases). The clonotype originates from a woman in her twenties or thirties with Graves' ophthalmopathy. Sequencing input: blood. CDR3 in DNA: TGTGCCAGCAGCTTAGCGGCCCGGGGGCAAGAGACCCAGTACTTC. The encoded protein is CASSLAARGQETQYF.